This TCR beta chain appears in the sequencing data of a study of shared clonotypes between healthy human individuals. General study results and limits: The study generally estimated greater richness for naive than memory subsets. Relative to clonotypes present in all four donors, those not shared had lower generation probabilities.

The authors distributed each subset's genomic DNA evenly over several immunoSEQ plates. On sorted subsets, replicate PCRs used roughly 190 ng DNA, or about 33,000 T cell genomes. Clones were sequenced by immunoSEQ multiplex PCR, and TCRdb holds only the in-frame ones, with some missing. This sample has 2 million to 2.5 million clones; about 95% occur once, and the top ten carry 0.13%. In regard to this clone: Its antigen is not known.

Sequencing was performed on naive CD4+ T cells sorted from blood. Regarding subset: CD45RA+ positively selected. This TCR came from a man between 18 and 29 years old in good health.

The CDR3 coding sequence is TGTGCCAGCAGCTTAGTAGTGTGGGACGAGCAGTACTTC. This gives the protein CASSLVVWDEQYF. The chain couples TRBV7-8 to TRBJ2-7; D is unresolved. Germline V lookup: CDR1 SGHVS, CDR2 FQNEAQ. Between the trimmed V and J ends, which lost 1 base and 5 bases, there was a span of 9 bases. The CDR3 loop spans 13 amino acids.